Below, 32 T cell receptor beta chains from the same sample are listed, as sequenced in a study of cytomegalovirus exposure and HLA in healthy donors. In the PCR, 60 Vbeta and 13 Jbeta primers were used. This table comes from immunoSEQ multiplex PCR, and its TCRdb copy is limited to in-frame clones, with some not included. The table shows tens of thousands of clones, with approximately 78% occurring only once. The source material was PBMCs. The receptors come from a woman between 40 and 50 years old in good health and CMV-seropositive.

The V and J genes are TRBV21-1 and TRBJ1-2; the table's D gene call, TRBD1, was not cross checked with the DNA. TRBV21-1 is tagged as a pseudogene. This CDR3 region has 12 residues. CDR3 bases: TGTGCCAGCATCCCGGACAGCTATGGCTACACCTTC. This gives the protein CASIPDSYGYTF.

This clone was seen only once. J is TRBJ2-1 and V is TRBV13; perhaps TRBD1 as D (6 bases). The germline V and J ends were trimmed by 4 bases and 9 bases, with 19 bases remaining between them. This CDR3 region has 15 residues. Germline CDR1 reads PRHDT; CDR2 reads FYEKMQ (reference sequence). The chain's CDR3 is CASSSWGQGLGEQFF. CDR3 nucleotides: TGTGCCAGCAGCTCCTGGGGGCAGGGTCTGGGTGAGCAGTTCTTC.

This chain joins TRBV5-1 and TRBJ2-2; a possible D gene is TRBD2 (6 bases). Germline CDR1 is SGHRS and CDR2 is YFSETQ. The CDR3 length is 14 residues. V was shortened by 1 base and J by 5 bases, with 9 bases between the two germline ends. The DNA for the CDR3 is TGCGCCAGCAGCTTGAGACGGGGGACCGGGGAGCTGTTTTTT. Amino acids: CASSLRRGTGELFF.

In its sample, this clone was seen a few times. The chain is built from TRBV2 and TRBJ2-2; TRBD1 is a possible D gene (5 bases). Germline loops: CDR1 SNHLY, CDR2 FYNNEI. This CDR3 has 11 amino acids. The V and J ends lost 8 bases and 6 bases respectively, with 7 bases between them. CDR3 region: CASWGPGELFF. CDR3 in DNA: TGTGCCAGCTGGGGCCCCGGGGAGCTGTTTTTT.

The V gene is TRBV11-2, the J gene TRBJ2-3; D is unclear. This CDR3 region has 13 residues. In germline, CDR1 is SGHAT, CDR2 FQNNGV. Trimming stripped 4 bases from V and 6 bases from J, with 11 bases between. This CDR3 reads CASSSLRVDTQYF. As DNA, the CDR3 is TGTGCCAGCAGCTCCCTGCGAGTCGATACGCAGTATTTT. The complete variable domain, with remaining parts taken from reference TRBV11-2 and TRBJ2-3, reads EAGVAQSPRYKIIEKRQSVAFWCNPISGHATLYWYQQILGQGPKLLIQFQNNGVVDDSQLPKDRFSAERLKGVDSTLKIQPAKLEDSAVYLCASSSLRVDTQYFGPGTRLTVL.

This clone was recorded a few times. V usage is TRBV19 and J usage is TRBJ1-4; a weak D match, TRBD1 (5 bases). V was cut by 7 bases and J by 3 bases, with 9 bases left in between. The V gene's germline CDR1 is LNHDA and CDR2 SQIVND (reference sequence). The CDR3 extends over 13 amino acids. The CDR3 bases are TGTGCCAGTACCCCAGGGCCTAATGAAAAACTGTTTTTT. Protein product: CASTPGPNEKLFF.

The CDR3 bases are TGCGCCAGCAGGGTCGAACAGGCCACCGGGGAGCTGTTTTTT. Protein sequence: CASRVEQATGELFF. The chain links TRBV5-1 to TRBJ2-2; TRBD1 is a possible D gene (5 bases). V was cut by 5 bases and J by 4 bases, with 12 bases left in between. The CDR3 has 14 residues. Germline CDR1 SGHRS, CDR2 YFSETQ.

The chain has TRBV5-1 and TRBJ1-3; D unclear. Germline V CDR1 and CDR2: SGHRS, YFSETQ. CDR3 length equals 15 residues. V lost 0 bases to trimming and J lost 0 bases, with 7 bases between them. The CDR3 DNA reads TGCGCCAGCAGCTTGGCCGGGAACTCTGGAAACACCATATATTTT. This codes for CASSLAGNSGNTIYF.

This chain connects TRBV7-3 to TRBJ2-2; D might be TRBD1 (6 bases). V gave up 5 bases and J gave up 5 bases, with 12 bases separating them. There are 14 residues in the CDR3. Germline V gene lookup returns CDR1 SGHTA and CDR2 FQGTGA. CDR3 sequence (DNA): TGTGCCAGCAGCCGTATTGGACAGACCGGGGAGCTGTTTTTT. Translated, it gives CASSRIGQTGELFF.

V usage is TRBV29-1 and J usage is TRBJ2-3; the match to TRBD2 covers 10 bases. Germline assignment: CDR1 SQVTM and CDR2 ANQGSEA. This CDR3 contains 14 residues. J lost 2 bases, V lost 3 bases, and 2 bases had no gene match. The CDR3 region has the DNA TGCAGCGTTGACACTAGCGGGACCACAGATACGCAGTATTTT. Amino acid sequence: CSVDTSGTTDTQYF.

V gene TRBV11-1 combines with J gene TRBJ1-6, with D unresolved. Germline V lookup: CDR1 SGHAT, CDR2 FQDESV (reference sequence). Trimming stripped 1 base from V and 14 bases from J, with 12 bases between. There are 13 residues in the CDR3. This chain's CDR3 is CASSLVGRSALHF. CDR3 nucleotides: TGTGCCAGCAGCTTAGTTGGCCGAAGCGCCCTCCACTTT.

The J gene is TRBJ2-3, the V gene TRBV11-3, with a tentative D call TRBD2 (6 bases). The CDR3 has 14 amino acids. Trimming left V 7 bases short and J 1 base short, with 12 bases between. Germline loops: CDR1 SGHNT, CDR2 YENEEA. In DNA, the CDR3 is TGTGCCAGCACGGACTGGAGGGGCACAGATACGCAGTATTTT. It yields the protein CASTDWRGTDTQYF. Full variable domain (missing parts from reference TRBV11-3 and TRBJ2-3): EAGVVQSPRYKIIEKKQPVAFWCNPISGHNTLYWYLQNLGQGPELLIRYENEEAVDDSQLPKDRFSAERLKGVDSTLKIQPAELGDSAVYLCASTDWRGTDTQYFGPGTRLTVL.

This clone showed up just once. The genes are TRBV7-9 and TRBJ1-5; D is ambiguous. Trimming pared 0 bases from V and 0 bases from J, leaving 12 bases between. This CDR3 has 17 residues. Looked up from germline, CDR1 is SEHNR and CDR2 is FQNEAQ (reference sequence). Here the CDR3 DNA reads TGTGCCAGCAGCTTAGCGCTGGGAGAGAATAGCAATCAGCCCCAGCATTTT. The encoded protein is CASSLALGENSNQPQHF.

V is TRBV27 and J is TRBJ2-3; D gene ambiguous. CDR1 and CDR2 from the germline V gene are MNHEY and SMNVEV (reference sequence). V was trimmed by 5 bases and J by 0 bases, leaving 9 bases between them. The CDR3 covers 14 residues. The CDR3 DNA sequence: TGTGCCAGCAGTACGGCGGCCAGCACAGATACGCAGTATTTT. Amino acids: CASSTAASTDTQYF.

V is TRBV4-3 and J is TRBJ1-2; D might be TRBD1 (6 bases). CDR1 is LGHNA, CDR2 YSLEER, per germline. V was shortened by 0 bases and J by 1 base, with 12 bases between the two germline ends. The CDR3 consists of 16 residues. CDR3 region: CASSQDFTGNNYGYTF. CDR3 DNA sequence: TGCGCCAGCAGCCAAGATTTCACAGGGAATAACTATGGCTACACCTTC.

V and J are TRBV27 and TRBJ2-4; 8 positions match TRBD2. This CDR3 is built from 12 residues. V lost 8 bases and J lost 3; bases outside the gene matches: 0. Germline loops: CDR1 MNHEY, CDR2 SMNVEV (reference sequence). The CDR3 loop is CASRGGKNIQYF. The CDR3 DNA reads TGTGCCAGCCGGGGGGGCAAAAACATTCAGTACTTC.

This clone has just a few counts. V usage is TRBV6-5 and J usage is TRBJ1-1; possibly TRBD1 for D (5 bases). The V end lost 6 bases, the J end lost 6 bases, and 20 bases lay between the germline ends. This CDR3 comprises 15 residues. Germline V gene sequence: CDR1 MNHEY, CDR2 SVGAGI. Here the CDR3 reads CASSGRRANKPEAFF. CDR3 DNA sequence: TGTGCCAGCAGCGGCCGCAGGGCGAACAAACCTGAAGCTTTCTTT.

V usage is TRBV5-6 and J usage is TRBJ2-7; 12 nucleotides align to TRBD2. This CDR3 contains 13 residues. Germline trimming cut 5 bases from V and 4 bases from J; bases unmatched to any gene: 1. CDR1 SGHDT and CDR2 YYEEEE come from the germline V gene. The CDR3 nucleotides are TGTGCCAGCAGTGGACTAGCGGGGTACGAGCAGTACTTC. Its protein product is CASSGLAGYEQYF.

This chain connects TRBV30 to TRBJ1-3; D perhaps matches TRBD1 (5 bases). Germline values: CDR1 GTSNPN, CDR2 SVGIG (reference sequence). CDR3 length equals 13 residues. V gave up 7 bases and J gave up 3 bases, with 13 bases separating them. The CDR3: CASHGAVGNTIYF. The CDR3 DNA is TGTGCCTCCCATGGGGCAGTTGGAAACACCATATATTTT.

This clone appeared a single time. Other DNA sequences in the sample encode the same CDR3. This chain uses TRBV25-1 with TRBJ2-7; D unresolved. V lost 2 bases and J lost 3, with 2 bases in between. The CDR3 extends over 11 amino acids. Germline CDR1 reads MGHDK; CDR2 reads SYGVNS. CDR3 sequence reads: CASSEHYEQYF. CDR3 DNA sequence: TGTGCCAGCAGTGAACACTACGAGCAGTACTTC.

This clone was counted a few times. The rearrangement links TRBV6-5 to TRBJ1-1, with a possible D match to TRBD1 (5 bases). Germline-derived CDR1 and CDR2 are MNHEY and SVGAGI. With 2 bases removed from V and 7 bases from J, the gap between germline ends came to 17 bases. The length of the CDR3 is 15 residues. CDR3: CASSYSGGAYSEAFF. For the CDR3, the DNA is TGTGCCAGCAGTTACAGCGGCGGGGCCTACAGTGAAGCTTTCTTT.

This chain links TRBV6-5 with TRBJ2-3, with TRBD2 identical over 8 bases. The CDR3 has 15 amino acids. CDR1 is MNHEY and CDR2 is SVGAGI in the germline V gene. Germline trimming cut 7 bases from V and 3 bases from J; bases unmatched to any gene: 9. The CDR3 sequence is CASTYSGGSTDTQYF. In nucleotides, the CDR3 is TGTGCCAGCACCTATTCGGGAGGGAGTACAGATACGCAGTATTTT.

This chain uses TRBV7-2 with TRBJ2-5; 7 positions match TRBD1. J lost 7 bases, V lost 5 bases, and 10 bases had no gene match. Germline CDR1 SGHTA, CDR2 FQGNSA. The CDR3 sequence is 14 residues long. The CDR3, as DNA: TGTGCCAGCAGCCGGCCGGCAGGGGGTGGGACCCAGTACTTC. Protein product: CASSRPAGGGTQYF.

J is TRBJ2-5 and V is TRBV5-1, with 11 bases aligning to TRBD2. J lost 2 bases, V lost 4 bases, and 4 bases had no gene match. Germline CDR1 and CDR2: SGHRS and YFSETQ. The CDR3 covers 15 residues. Here the CDR3 DNA reads TGCGCCAGCAGCAGGGGACTAGCGGAACAAGAGACCCAGTACTTC. As protein: CASSRGLAEQETQYF.

The chain links TRBV18 to TRBJ1-1; D is perhaps TRBD1 (5 bases). Germline V CDR1 and CDR2: KGHSH, LQKENI. This CDR3 comprises 14 residues. V lost 1 base and J 2 bases, leaving 8 bases between the germline ends. The DNA for the CDR3 is TGTGCCAGCTCACCACAGGGGATAAACACTGAAGCTTTCTTT. Translation: CASSPQGINTEAFF.

The chain combines TRBV5-1 with TRBJ2-5, with 8 bases lining up with TRBD2. This CDR3 has 16 residues. The V gene's germline CDR1 is SGHRS and CDR2 YFSETQ. Trimming at V came to 0 bases and at J to 5 bases, leaving 9 bases not matched to a gene. The CDR3 here is CASSLADAGGPETQYF. The CDR3 nucleotides are TGCGCCAGCAGCTTGGCTGACGCGGGAGGTCCGGAGACCCAGTACTTC.

The chain joins TRBV19 to TRBJ2-1; possibly TRBD2 for D (6 bases). Deletions cut 3 bases from V and 9 bases from J, with 12 bases between. The germline gives CDR1 LNHDA, CDR2 SQIVND (reference sequence). The CDR3 totals 13 residues. The CDR3 is CASSILRGSEQFF. Here the CDR3 DNA reads TGTGCCAGTAGTATTTTGCGGGGAAGTGAGCAGTTCTTC.

The sample holds a few counts of this clone. The rearrangement links TRBV7-2 to TRBJ2-7, with D possibly TRBD2 on 6 matching bases. Trimming removed 7 bases at V and 1 base at J, with 26 bases between. Germline-derived CDR1 and CDR2 are SGHTA and FQGNSA. CDR3 length equals 18 residues. The CDR3 DNA follows: TGTGCCAGCAACGAGGGGACTCTCAGTACCCGATGGTCCTACGAGCAGTACTTC. Its translation: CASNEGTLSTRWSYEQYF.

The V call is TRBV6-1, the J call TRBJ1-4; tentatively, D is TRBD1 (5 bases). Trimming removed 6 bases from V and 5 bases from J, with 13 bases in between. The CDR3 is made up of 14 amino acids. Looked up from germline, CDR1 is MNHNS and CDR2 is SASEGT. The CDR3 loop reads CASRGGAQNEKLFF. The CDR3 region has the DNA TGTGCCAGCAGGGGAGGGGCCCAAAATGAAAAACTGTTTTTT.

The gene calls are TRBV5-1 and TRBJ1-1; the D is unclear. CDR1 is SGHRS, CDR2 YFSETQ, per germline. Trimming took off 3 bases at V and 5 bases at J, with 23 bases between the two ends. The CDR3 has 17 amino acids. The CDR3 reads CASSSSISTSDVTEAFF. As DNA, the CDR3 is TGCGCCAGCAGCTCCTCCATTAGCACGAGTGACGTGACTGAAGCTTTCTTT.

The rearrangement links TRBV28 to TRBJ1-1, with D unresolved. Per germline, CDR1 MDHEN and CDR2 SYDVKM. This CDR3 has 13 residues. V was pared by 1 base and J by 3 bases, with 6 bases between. The CDR3 is CASSLSRYTEAFF. In DNA, the CDR3 is TGTGCCAGCAGTTTATCCAGGTACACTGAAGCTTTCTTT.

This clone was observed once. The chain uses TRBV7-8 and TRBJ2-7; D gene ambiguous. The V gene's germline CDR1 is SGHVS and CDR2 FQNEAQ. This CDR3 is 13 amino acids long. V shed 6 bases and J shed 4 bases, with 13 bases lying between them. The CDR3 region has the DNA TGTGCCAGCAGTATGGGTGGCGGATACGAGCAGTACTTC. It encodes CASSMGGGYEQYF.